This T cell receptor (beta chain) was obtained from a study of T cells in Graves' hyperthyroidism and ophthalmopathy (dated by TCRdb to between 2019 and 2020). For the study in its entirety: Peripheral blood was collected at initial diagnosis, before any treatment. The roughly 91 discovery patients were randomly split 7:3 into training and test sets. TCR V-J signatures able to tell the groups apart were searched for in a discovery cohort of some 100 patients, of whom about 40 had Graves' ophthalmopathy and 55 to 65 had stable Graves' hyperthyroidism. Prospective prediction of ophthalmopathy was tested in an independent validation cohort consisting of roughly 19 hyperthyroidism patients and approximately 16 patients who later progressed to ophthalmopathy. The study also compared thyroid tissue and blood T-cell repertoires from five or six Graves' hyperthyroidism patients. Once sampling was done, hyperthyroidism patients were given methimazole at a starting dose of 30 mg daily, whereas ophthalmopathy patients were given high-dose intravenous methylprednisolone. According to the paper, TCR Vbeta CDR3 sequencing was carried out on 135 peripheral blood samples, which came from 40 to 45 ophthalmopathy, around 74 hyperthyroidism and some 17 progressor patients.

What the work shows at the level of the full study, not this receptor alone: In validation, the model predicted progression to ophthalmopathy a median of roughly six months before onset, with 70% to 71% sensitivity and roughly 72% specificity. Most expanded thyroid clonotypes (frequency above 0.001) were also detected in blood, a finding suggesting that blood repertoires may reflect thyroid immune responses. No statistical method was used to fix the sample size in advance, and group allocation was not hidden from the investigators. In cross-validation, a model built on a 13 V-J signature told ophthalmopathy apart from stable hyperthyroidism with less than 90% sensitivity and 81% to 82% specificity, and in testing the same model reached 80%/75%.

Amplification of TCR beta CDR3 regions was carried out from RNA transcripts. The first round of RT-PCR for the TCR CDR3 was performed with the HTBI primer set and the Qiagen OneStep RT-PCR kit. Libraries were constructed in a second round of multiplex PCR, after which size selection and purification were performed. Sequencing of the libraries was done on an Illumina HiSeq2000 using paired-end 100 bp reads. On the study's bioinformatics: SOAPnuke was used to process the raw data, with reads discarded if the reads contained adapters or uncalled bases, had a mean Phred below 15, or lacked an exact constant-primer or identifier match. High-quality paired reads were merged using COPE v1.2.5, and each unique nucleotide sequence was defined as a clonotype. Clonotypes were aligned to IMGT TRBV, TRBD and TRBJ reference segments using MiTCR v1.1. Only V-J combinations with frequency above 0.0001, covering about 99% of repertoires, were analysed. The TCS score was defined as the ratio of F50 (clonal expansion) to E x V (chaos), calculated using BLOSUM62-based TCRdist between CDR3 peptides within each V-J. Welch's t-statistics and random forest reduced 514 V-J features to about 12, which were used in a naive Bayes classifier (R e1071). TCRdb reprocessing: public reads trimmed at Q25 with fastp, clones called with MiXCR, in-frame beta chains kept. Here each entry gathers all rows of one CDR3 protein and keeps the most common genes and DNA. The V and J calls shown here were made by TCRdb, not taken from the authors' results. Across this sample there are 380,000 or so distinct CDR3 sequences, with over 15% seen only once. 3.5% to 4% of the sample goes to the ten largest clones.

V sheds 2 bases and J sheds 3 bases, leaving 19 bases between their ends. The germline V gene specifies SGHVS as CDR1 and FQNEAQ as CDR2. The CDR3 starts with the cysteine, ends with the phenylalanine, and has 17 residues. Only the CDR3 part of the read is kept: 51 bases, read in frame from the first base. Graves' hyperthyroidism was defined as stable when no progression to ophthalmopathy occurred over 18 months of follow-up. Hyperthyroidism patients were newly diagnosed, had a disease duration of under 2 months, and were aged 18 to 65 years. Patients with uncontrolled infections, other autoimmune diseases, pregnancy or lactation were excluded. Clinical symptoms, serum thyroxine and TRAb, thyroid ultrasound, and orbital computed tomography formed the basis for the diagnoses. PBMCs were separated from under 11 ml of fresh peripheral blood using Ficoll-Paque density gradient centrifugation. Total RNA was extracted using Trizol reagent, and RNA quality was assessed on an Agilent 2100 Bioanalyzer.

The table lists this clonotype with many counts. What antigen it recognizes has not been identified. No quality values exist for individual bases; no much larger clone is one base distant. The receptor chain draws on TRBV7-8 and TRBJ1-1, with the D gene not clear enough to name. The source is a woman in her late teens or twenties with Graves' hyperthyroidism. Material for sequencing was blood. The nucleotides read TGTGCCAGCAGCTTAAGCCTTTTCGGCGCCCCCGACACTGAAGCTTTCTTT. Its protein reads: CASSLSLFGAPDTEAFF.